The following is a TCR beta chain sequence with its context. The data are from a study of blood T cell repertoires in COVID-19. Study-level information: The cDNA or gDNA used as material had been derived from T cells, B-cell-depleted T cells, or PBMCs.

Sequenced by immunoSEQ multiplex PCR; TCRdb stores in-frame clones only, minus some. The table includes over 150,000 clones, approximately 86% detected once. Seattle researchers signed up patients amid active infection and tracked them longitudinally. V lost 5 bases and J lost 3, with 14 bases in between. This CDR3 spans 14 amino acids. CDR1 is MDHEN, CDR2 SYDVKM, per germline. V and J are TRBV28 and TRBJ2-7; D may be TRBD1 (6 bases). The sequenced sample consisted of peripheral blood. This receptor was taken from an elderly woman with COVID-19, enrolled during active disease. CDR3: CASSRDINGYEQYF. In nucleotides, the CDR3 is TGTGCCAGCAGTAGGGACATAAATGGCTACGAGCAGTACTTC.